Shown below are 5 T cell receptor beta chains from a single sample sequenced in a study of blood T cell repertoires in COVID-19. Clones were sequenced by immunoSEQ multiplex PCR, and TCRdb holds only the in-frame ones, with some missing. The table has roughly 150,000 clones, approximately 90% seen once. Sequencing was done on a sample of peripheral blood. The receptors stem from a man aged 18 to 29 with acute or convalescent COVID-19.

This chain joins TRBV5-1 and TRBJ1-6; 7 bases align to TRBD1. CDR3 length equals 15 residues. The germline V gene has CDR1 SGHRS and CDR2 YFSETQ. Trimming at V came to 4 bases and at J to 10 bases, leaving 11 bases not matched to a gene. CDR3 in amino acids: CASSLLGGDESPLHF. CDR3 nucleotide sequence: TGCGCCAGCAGCCTCCTAGGGGGCGACGAATCACCCCTCCACTTT.

The V and J genes are TRBV29-1 and TRBJ2-7, with 9 bases matching TRBD1. With 6 bases clipped from V and 0 bases from J, the junction kept 6 bases outside the gene matches. CDR3 length: 14 residues. Germline-derived CDR1 and CDR2 are SQVTM and ANQGSEA. The CDR3 is CSVGTGGFSYEQYF. The DNA for the CDR3 is TGCAGCGTGGGAACAGGGGGCTTCTCCTACGAGCAGTACTTC.

This rearrangement joins TRBV20-1 to TRBJ1-3; D remains ambiguous. Trimming removed 5 bases at V and 1 base at J, with 3 bases between. Germline CDR1 and CDR2: DFQATT and SNEGSKA (reference sequence). CDR3 length: 11 residues. Here the CDR3 reads CSAYSGNTIYF. The CDR3, as DNA: TGCAGTGCTTATTCTGGAAACACCATATATTTT.

This rearrangement joins TRBV28 to TRBJ1-1, with 8 bases aligning to TRBD1. Trimming took 4 bases from V and 4 from J; bases not matched to a gene: 11. Germline V gene data show CDR1 as MDHEN and CDR2 as SYDVKM. The CDR3 has 16 residues. CDR3 DNA: TGTGCCAGCAGTTCTTGGACAGGGAGGGCGAGCACTGAAGCTTTCTTT. Protein product: CASSSWTGRASTEAFF.

This sequence joins TRBV3-1 (or the pseudogene TRBV3-2) and TRBJ2-3; no clear D. Germline V lookup: CDR1 LGHDT, CDR2 YNNKEL (reference sequence). Trimming removed 6 bases at V and 0 bases at J, with 13 bases between. This CDR3 contains 15 residues. For the CDR3, the DNA is TGTGCCAGCAGGCGGTCGGCAAGTAGCACAGATACGCAGTATTTT. Amino acid sequence: CASRRSASSTDTQYF.